The rows below give T cell receptor beta chains drawn from one sample of a study of blood T cells in healthy people across ages. TCRdb fed the 5' RACE reads into MiXCR, producing one record per CDR3 protein. This repertoire shows around 1,000,000 distinct CDR3 sequences, approximately 25% found once; its top ten account for approximately 0.79%. The same sample was also used in a study of T cells of mothers and their children.

Material: blood. The receptors here all came from a girl under 10 years old in good health. CDR3s include the opening cysteine and the closing phenylalanine or tryptophan. D genes are given only for firm matches. Size values are once, few and many counts, or a class for expanded clones, and some rows have none.

V	size	D	J	CDR3	DNA
TRBV5-1	.	.	TRBJ1-4	CASSTTPGRLNEKLFF	TGCGCCAGCAGCACGACCCCGGGGCGCCTTAATGAAAAACTGTTTTTT
TRBV9	few	.	TRBJ2-3	CASSVSRNTDTQYF	TGTGCCAGCAGCGTAAGCAGAAACACAGATACGCAGTATTTT
TRBV12-3/TRBV12-4	.	.	TRBJ2-4	CASRGPNVDIQYF	TGTGCCAGCAGGGGCCCCAACGTGGACATTCAGTACTTC
TRBV20-1	once	TRBD1	TRBJ2-7	CSASRGRTYEQYF	TGCAGTGCCTCGAGGGGGCGGACCTACGAGCAGTACTTC
TRBV7-2	few	.	TRBJ2-1	CASSSVSSSDEQFF	TGTGCCAGCAGCAGCGTGTCTAGTAGCGATGAGCAGTTCTTC
TRBV6-1	few	.	TRBJ1-1	CASSVLPGAENTEAFF	TGTGCCAGCAGTGTCCTTCCAGGGGCGGAAAACACTGAAGCTTTCTTT
TRBV27	.	.	TRBJ2-7	CASSLDPTGRPQQYF	TGTGCCAGCAGTTTGGATCCCACAGGGAGGCCCCAGCAGTACTTC
TRBV4-2	.	.	TRBJ2-1	CASSHEGGTIYNEQFF	TGTGCCAGCAGCCATGAGGGCGGGACCATATACAATGAGCAGTTCTTC
TRBV12-3/TRBV12-4	.	TRBD2	TRBJ2-7	CASSDTGTTYEQYF	TGTGCCAGCAGTGATACCGGGACTACCTACGAGCAGTACTTC
TRBV25-1	many	.	TRBJ2-7	CASSERDEQYF	TGTGCCAGCAGTGAAAGGGACGAGCAGTACTTC
TRBV4-1	.	.	TRBJ1-1	CASSQVEGKNTEAFF	TGCGCCAGCAGCCAAGTAGAAGGGAAGAACACTGAAGCTTTCTTT
TRBV2	.	.	TRBJ2-5	CASSEIQEETQYF	TGTGCCAGCAGTGAAATACAGGAAGAGACCCAGTACTTC
TRBV4-3	.	.	TRBJ1-2	CANSQGSMGSFDGYTF	TGCGCCAACAGCCAAGGTTCGATGGGGTCGTTTGATGGCTACACCTTC
TRBV2	.	.	TRBJ2-3	CASRGRSDTQYF	TGTGCCAGCCGCGGAAGATCCGATACGCAGTATTTT